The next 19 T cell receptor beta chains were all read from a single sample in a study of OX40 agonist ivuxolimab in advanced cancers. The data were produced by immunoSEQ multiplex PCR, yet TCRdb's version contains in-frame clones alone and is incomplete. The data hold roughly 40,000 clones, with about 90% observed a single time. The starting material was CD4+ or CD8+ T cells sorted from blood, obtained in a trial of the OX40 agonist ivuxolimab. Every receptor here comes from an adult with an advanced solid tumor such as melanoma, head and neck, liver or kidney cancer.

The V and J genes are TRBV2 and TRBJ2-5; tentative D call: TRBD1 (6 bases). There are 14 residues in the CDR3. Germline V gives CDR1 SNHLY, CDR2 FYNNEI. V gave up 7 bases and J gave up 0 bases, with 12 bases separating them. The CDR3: CASKEQGYQETQYF. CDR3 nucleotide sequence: TGTGCCAGCAAGGAGCAGGGGTACCAAGAGACCCAGTACTTC.

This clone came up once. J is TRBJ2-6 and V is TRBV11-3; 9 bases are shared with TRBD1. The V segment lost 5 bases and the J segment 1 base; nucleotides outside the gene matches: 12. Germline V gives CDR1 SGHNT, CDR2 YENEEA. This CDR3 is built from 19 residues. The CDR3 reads CASSPRGDRAGSGANVLTF. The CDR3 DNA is TGTGCCAGCAGCCCTCGGGGGGACAGGGCTGGGTCTGGGGCCAACGTCCTGACTTTC.

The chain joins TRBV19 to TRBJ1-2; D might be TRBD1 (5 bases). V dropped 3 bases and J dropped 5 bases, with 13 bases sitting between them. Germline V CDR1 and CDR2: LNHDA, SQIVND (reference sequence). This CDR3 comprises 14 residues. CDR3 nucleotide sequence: TGTGCCAGTAGTATCTTTGGGGCAGAGTATGGCTACACCTTC. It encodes CASSIFGAEYGYTF.

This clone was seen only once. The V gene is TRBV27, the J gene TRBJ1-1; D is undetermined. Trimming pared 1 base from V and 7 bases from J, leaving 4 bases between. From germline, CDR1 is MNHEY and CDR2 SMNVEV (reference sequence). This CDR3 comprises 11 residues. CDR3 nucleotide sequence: TGTGCCAGCAGTTTATTGGGTGAAGCTTTCTTT. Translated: CASSLLGEAFF.

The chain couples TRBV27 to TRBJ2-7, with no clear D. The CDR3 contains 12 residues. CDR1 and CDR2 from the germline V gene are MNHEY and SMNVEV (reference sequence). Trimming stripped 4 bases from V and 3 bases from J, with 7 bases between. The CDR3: CASSSTYYEQYF. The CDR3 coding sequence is TGTGCCAGCAGTTCCACGTACTACGAGCAGTACTTC.

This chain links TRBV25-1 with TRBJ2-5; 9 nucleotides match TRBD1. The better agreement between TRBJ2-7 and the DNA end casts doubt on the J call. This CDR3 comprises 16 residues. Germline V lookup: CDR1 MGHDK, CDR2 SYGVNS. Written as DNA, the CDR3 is TGTGCCAGCAGTGTTTATTCCGGGACAGGGAGGTACGAGCAGTACTTC. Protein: CASSVYSGTGRYEQYF.

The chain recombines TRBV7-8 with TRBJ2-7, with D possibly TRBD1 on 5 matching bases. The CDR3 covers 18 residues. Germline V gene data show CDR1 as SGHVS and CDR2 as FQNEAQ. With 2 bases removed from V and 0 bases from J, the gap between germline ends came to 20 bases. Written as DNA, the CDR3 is TGTGCCAGCAGCTTACTCGGGTCTTGGGGCGAGAGCTCCTACGAGCAGTACTTC. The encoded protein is CASSLLGSWGESSYEQYF. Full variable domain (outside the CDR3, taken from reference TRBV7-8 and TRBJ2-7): GAGVSQSPRYKVAKRGQDVALRCDPISGHVSLFWYQQALGQGPEFLTYFQNEAQLDKSGLPSDRFFAERPEGSVSTLKIQRTQQEDSAVYLCASSLLGSWGESSYEQYFGPGTRLTVT.

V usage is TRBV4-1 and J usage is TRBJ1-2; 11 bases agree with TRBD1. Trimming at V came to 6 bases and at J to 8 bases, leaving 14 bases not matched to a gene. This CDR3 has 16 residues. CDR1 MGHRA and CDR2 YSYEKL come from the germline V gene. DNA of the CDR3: TGCGCCAGCAGATCAAGGGACAGGGGGGGGAGTACGGGCTACACCTTC. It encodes CASRSRDRGGSTGYTF.

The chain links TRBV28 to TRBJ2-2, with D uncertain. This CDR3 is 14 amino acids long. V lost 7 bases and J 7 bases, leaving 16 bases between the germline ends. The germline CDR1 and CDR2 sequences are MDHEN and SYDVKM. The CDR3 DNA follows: TGTGCCAGCACTGGCAAGGAAAAGATCGGGGAGCTGTTTTTT. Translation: CASTGKEKIGELFF.

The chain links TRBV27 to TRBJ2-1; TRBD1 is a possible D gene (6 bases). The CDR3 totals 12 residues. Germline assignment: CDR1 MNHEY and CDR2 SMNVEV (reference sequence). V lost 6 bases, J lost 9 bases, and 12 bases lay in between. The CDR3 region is CASSHRVGEQFF. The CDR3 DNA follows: TGTGCCAGCAGCCACAGGGTAGGTGAGCAGTTCTTC.

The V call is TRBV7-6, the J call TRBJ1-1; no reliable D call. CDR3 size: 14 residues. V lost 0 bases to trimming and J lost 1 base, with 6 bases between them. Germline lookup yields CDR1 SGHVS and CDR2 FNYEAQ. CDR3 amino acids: CASSLAWENTEAFF. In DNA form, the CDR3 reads TGTGCCAGCAGCTTAGCGTGGGAGAACACTGAAGCTTTCTTT.

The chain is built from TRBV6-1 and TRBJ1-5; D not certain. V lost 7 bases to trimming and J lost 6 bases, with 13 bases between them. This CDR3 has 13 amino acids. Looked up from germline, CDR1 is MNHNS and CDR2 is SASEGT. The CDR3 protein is CASTISEVQPQHF. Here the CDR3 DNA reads TGTGCCAGCACCATATCCGAGGTTCAGCCCCAGCATTTT.

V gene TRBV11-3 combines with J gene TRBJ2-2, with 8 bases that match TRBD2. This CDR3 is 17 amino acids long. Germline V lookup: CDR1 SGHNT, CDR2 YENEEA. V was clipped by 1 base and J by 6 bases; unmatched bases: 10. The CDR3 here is CASSLASPGLDSGELFF. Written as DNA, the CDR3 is TGTGCCAGCAGCTTAGCGTCACCGGGACTAGACTCCGGGGAGCTGTTTTTT. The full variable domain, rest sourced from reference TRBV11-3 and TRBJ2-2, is EAGVVQSPRYKIIEKKQPVAFWCNPISGHNTLYWYLQNLGQGPELLIRYENEEAVDDSQLPKDRFSAERLKGVDSTLKIQPAELGDSAVYLCASSLASPGLDSGELFFGEGSRLTVL.

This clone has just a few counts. The DNA of the CDR3 is TGCAGCGTTCATACCAGGGAGGGAGCTTTCTTT. It specifies CSVHTREGAFF. The chain is built from TRBV29-1 and TRBJ1-1; maybe TRBD1 (5 bases). Germline CDR1 SQVTM, CDR2 ANQGSEA. V lost 5 bases to trimming and J lost 10 bases, with 14 bases between them. The CDR3 totals 11 residues.

The CDR3 is CASSIAAATFKVEQYF. The CDR3, as DNA: TGTGCCAGCAGTATAGCGGCTGCCACGTTTAAGGTGGAGCAGTACTTC. The chain employs TRBV6-6 and TRBJ2-7, with D perhaps matching TRBD2 (6 bases). Germline-derived CDR1 and CDR2 are MNHNY and SVGAGI (reference sequence). Trimming removed 5 bases from V and 7 bases from J, with 24 bases in between. This CDR3 contains 16 residues.

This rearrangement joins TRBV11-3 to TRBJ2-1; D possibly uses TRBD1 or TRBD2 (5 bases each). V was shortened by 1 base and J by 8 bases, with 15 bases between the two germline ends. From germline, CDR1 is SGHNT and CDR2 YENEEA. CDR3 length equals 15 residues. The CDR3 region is CASSLGGRGVYEQFF. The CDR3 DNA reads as TGTGCCAGCAGCTTAGGGGGCCGGGGTGTCTATGAGCAGTTCTTC.

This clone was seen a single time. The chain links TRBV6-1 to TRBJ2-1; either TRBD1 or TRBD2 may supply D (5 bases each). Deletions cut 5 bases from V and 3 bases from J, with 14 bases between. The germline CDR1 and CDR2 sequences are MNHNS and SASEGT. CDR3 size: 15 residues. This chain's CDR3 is CASSKGVSDYNEQFF. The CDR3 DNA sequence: TGTGCCAGCAGTAAAGGGGTTAGCGACTACAATGAGCAGTTCTTC.

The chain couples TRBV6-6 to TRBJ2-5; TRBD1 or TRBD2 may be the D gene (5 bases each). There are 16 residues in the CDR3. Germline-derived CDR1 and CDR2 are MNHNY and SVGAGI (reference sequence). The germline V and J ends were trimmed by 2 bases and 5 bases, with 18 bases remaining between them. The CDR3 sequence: CASSYPTRDPIETQYF. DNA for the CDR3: TGTGCCAGCAGTTACCCGACCCGGGACCCGATCGAGACCCAGTACTTC.

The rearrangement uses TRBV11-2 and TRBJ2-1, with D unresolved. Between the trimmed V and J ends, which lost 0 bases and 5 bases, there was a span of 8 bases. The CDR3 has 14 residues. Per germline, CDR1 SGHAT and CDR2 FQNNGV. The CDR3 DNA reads TGTGCCAGCAGCTTAGATTTTACAGACAATGAGCAGTTCTTC. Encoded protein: CASSLDFTDNEQFF.